The present T cell receptor beta chain was sequenced within a study of identical twins. cDNA carried unique molecular identifiers, and a universal primer site was added by template switching. TCRdb re-called the 5' RACE reads with MiXCR, one entry per CDR3 protein. The sample lists some 660,000 distinct CDR3 sequences, 8.6% occurring once. This clonotype was seen at least ten times. The antigen is not known. Trimming took 1 base from V and 4 from J, leaving 15 bases between them. From germline, CDR1 is SGHRS and CDR2 YFSETQ. The CDR3 runs 15 residues. Findings of the study overall: Whereas memory repertoires showed no such difference, abundant cord blood beta clonotypes carried fewer insertions.

Another study also made use of these data, one on yellow fever vaccine responses in identical twins.

The sequence derives from a woman aged 18-30 years in good health. Specimen: PBMCs. The gene calls are TRBV5-1 and TRBJ2-7, with D perhaps TRBD2 (6 bases). CDR3 region: CASSLPRDSAYEQYF. The CDR3 DNA sequence: TGCGCCAGCAGCTTGCCTAGGGACTCGGCGTACGAGCAGTACTTC. Full variable domain (outside the CDR3, taken from reference TRBV5-1 and TRBJ2-7): KAGVTQTPRYLIKTRGQQVTLSCSPISGHRSVSWYQQTPGQGLQFLFEYFSETQRNKGNFPGRFSGRQFSNSRSEMNVSTLELGDSALYLCASSLPRDSAYEQYFGPGTRLTVT.